The TCR beta chain under discussion was sequenced for a study of shared clonotypes between healthy human individuals. Germline V gene sequence: CDR1 SGHRS, CDR2 YFSETQ. The CDR3 has 14 residues. The V and J ends lost 0 bases and 7 bases respectively, with 11 bases between them. Profiling relied on immunoSEQ multiplex PCR, and the TCRdb table lists in-frame clones only, not all of them. The sample records some 1,100,000 clones, around three quarters being singletons. The TCR comes from a man younger than 35 in good health. Some clones in this sample may be carry-over from other donors' samples. This rearrangement joins TRBV5-1 to TRBJ2-4; D remains unclear. The sequenced sample was memory CD4+ T cells from PBMCs. Subset noted: CD45RA-negative fraction. The CDR3 DNA reads TGCGCCAGCAGCTTGGGGCCAGACGGGAACATTCAGTACTTC. As protein: CASSLGPDGNIQYF. The full variable domain, in which reference TRBV5-1 and TRBJ2-4 provide the parts outside the CDR3, is KAGVTQTPRYLIKTRGQQVTLSCSPISGHRSVSWYQQTPGQGLQFLFEYFSETQRNKGNFPGRFSGRQFSNSRSEMNVSTLELGDSALYLCASSLGPDGNIQYFGAGTRLSVL.